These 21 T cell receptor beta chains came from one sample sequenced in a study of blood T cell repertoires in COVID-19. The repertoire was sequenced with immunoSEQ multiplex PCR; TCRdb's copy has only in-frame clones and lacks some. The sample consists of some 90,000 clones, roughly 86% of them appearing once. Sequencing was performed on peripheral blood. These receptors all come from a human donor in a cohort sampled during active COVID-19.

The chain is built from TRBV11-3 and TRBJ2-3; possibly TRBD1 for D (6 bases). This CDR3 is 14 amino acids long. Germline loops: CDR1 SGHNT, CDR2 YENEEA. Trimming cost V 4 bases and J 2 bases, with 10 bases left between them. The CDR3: CASSSRTATDTQYF. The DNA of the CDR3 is TGTGCCAGCAGCTCCCGGACAGCCACAGATACGCAGTATTTT.

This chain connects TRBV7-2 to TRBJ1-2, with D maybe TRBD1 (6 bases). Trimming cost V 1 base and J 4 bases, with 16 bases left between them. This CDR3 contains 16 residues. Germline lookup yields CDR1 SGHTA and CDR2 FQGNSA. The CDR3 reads CASSLGGHPPIYGYTF. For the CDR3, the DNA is TGTGCCAGCAGCTTAGGGGGACATCCTCCAATCTATGGCTACACCTTC.

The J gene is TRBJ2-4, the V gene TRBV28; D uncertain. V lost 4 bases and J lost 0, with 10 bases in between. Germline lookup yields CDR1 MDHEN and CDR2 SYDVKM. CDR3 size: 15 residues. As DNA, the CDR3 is TGTGCCAGCAGTTCAGGTGAACTAGCCAAAAACATTCAGTACTTC. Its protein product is CASSSGELAKNIQYF.

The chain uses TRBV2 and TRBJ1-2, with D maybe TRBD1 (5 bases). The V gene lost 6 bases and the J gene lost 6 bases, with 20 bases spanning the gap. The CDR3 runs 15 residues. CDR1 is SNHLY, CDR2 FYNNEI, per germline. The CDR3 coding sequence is TGTGCCAGCAGAACAGGACAAGGGTTCATGGATGGCTACACCTTC. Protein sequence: CASRTGQGFMDGYTF.

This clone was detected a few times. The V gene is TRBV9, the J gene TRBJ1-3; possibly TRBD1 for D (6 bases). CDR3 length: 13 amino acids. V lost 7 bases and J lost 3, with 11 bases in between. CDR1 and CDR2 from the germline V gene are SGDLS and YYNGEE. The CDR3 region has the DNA TGTGCCAGCGCCAGGGGTGATGGAAACACCATATATTTT. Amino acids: CASARGDGNTIYF.

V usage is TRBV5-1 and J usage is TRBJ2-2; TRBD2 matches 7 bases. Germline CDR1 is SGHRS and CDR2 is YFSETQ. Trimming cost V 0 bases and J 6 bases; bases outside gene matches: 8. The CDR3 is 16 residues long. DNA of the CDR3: TGCGCCAGCAGCTTGGGGGACTACCGCCGAGCCGGGGAGCTGTTTTTT. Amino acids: CASSLGDYRRAGELFF.

As DNA, the CDR3 is TGTGCCAGCACCCAGACAGGGGGAAACTATGGCTACACCTTC. Protein product: CASTQTGGNYGYTF. J is TRBJ1-2 and V is TRBV5-4; 9 bases are shared with TRBD1. Germline V lookup: CDR1 SGHNT, CDR2 YYREEE (reference sequence). The CDR3 consists of 14 residues. Trimming took 6 bases from V and 2 from J; bases not matched to a gene: 5.

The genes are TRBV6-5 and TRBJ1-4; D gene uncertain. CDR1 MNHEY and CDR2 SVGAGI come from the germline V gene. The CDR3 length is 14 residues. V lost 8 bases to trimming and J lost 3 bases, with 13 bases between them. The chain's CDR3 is CASGRTRANEKLFF. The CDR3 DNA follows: TGTGCCAGCGGCCGGACTAGGGCTAATGAAAAACTGTTTTTT.

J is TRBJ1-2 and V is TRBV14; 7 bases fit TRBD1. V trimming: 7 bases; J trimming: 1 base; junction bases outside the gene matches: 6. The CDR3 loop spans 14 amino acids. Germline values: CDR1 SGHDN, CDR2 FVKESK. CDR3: CASKRTGVNYGYTF. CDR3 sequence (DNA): TGTGCCAGCAAGAGGACAGGAGTTAACTATGGCTACACCTTC.

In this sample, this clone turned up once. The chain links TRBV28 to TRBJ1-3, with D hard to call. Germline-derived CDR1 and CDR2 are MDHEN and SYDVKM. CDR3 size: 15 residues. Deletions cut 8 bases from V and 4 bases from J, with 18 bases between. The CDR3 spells CASFRPRSTGNTIYF. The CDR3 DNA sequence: TGTGCCAGCTTCAGACCGCGGTCGACCGGAAACACCATATATTTT.

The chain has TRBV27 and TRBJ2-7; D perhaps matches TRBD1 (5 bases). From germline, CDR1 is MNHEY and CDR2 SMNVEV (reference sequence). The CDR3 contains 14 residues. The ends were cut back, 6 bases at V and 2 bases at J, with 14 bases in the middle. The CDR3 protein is CASSQGSPPYEQYF. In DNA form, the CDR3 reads TGTGCCAGCAGCCAGGGATCCCCACCCTACGAGCAGTACTTC.

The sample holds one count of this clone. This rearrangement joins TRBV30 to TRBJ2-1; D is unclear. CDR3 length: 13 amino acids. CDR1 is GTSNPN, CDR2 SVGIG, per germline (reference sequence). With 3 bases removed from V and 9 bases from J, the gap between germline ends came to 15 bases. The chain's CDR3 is CAWRTWVAPEQFF. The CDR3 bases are TGTGCCTGGAGGACTTGGGTGGCGCCTGAGCAGTTCTTC.

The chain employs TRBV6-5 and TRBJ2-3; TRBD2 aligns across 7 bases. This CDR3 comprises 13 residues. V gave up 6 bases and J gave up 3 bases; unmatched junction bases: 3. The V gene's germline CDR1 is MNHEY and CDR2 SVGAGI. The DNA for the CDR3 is TGTGCCAGCAGCGGGGGGTTGACAGATACGCAGTATTTT. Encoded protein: CASSGGLTDTQYF.

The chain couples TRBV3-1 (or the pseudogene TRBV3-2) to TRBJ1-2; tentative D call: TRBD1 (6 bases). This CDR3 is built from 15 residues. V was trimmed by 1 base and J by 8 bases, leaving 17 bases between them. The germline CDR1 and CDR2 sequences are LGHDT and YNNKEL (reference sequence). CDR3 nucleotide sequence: TGTGCCAGCAGCCAAGGGACAGTCGGTATTGGGGGCTACACCTTC. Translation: CASSQGTVGIGGYTF.

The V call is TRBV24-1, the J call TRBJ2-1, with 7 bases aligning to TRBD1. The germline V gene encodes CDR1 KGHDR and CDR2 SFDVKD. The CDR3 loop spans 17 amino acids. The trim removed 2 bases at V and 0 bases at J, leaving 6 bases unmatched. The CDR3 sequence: CATSDSSRGYSYNEQFF. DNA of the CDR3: TGTGCCACCAGTGATTCCTCCAGGGGGTACTCCTACAATGAGCAGTTCTTC.

The CDR3 coding sequence is TGTGCCAGCTATCCTCGGGCAGTCATCTGGTGGGAGCGGGAGGGCAGGGAGACCCAGTACTTC. It yields the protein CASYPRAVIWWEREGRETQYF. The chain recombines TRBV21-1 with TRBJ2-5; the table gives TRBD2 as D, unverified against the DNA. TRBV21-1 is classified as a pseudogene. This CDR3 has 21 residues.

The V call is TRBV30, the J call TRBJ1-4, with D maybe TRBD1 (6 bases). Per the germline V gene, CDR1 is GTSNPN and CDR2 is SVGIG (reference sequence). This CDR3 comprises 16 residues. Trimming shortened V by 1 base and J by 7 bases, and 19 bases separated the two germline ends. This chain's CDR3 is CAWSARGPLLGEKLFF. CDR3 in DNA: TGTGCCTGGAGTGCCAGGGGCCCCCTGCTCGGTGAAAAACTGTTTTTT.

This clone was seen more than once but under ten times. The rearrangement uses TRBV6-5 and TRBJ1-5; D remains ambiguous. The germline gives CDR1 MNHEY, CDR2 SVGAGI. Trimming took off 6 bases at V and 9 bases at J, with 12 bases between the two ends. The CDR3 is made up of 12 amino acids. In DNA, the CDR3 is TGTGCCAGCAGCCGCGGTCCGGGGCCCCAGCATTTT. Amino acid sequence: CASSRGPGPQHF.

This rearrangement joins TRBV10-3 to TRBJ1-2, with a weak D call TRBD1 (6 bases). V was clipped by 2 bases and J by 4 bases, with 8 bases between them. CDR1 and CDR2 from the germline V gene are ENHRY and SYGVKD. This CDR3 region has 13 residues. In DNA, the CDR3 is TGTGCCATCAGTGAGACAGGGATCTATGGCTACACCTTC. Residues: CAISETGIYGYTF.

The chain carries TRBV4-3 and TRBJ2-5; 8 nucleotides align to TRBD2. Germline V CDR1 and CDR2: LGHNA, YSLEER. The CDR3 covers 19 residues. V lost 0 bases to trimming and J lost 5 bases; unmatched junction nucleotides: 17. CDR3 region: CASSQDFPPGRGAGETQYF. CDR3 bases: TGCGCCAGCAGCCAAGATTTCCCCCCGGGGCGGGGGGCCGGGGAGACCCAGTACTTC.

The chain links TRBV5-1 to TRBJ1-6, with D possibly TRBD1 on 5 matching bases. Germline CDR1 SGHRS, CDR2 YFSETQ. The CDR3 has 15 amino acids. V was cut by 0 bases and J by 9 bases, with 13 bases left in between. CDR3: CASSLAGTLRSPLHF. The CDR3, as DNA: TGCGCCAGCAGCTTGGCCGGGACTTTGCGTTCACCCCTCCACTTT. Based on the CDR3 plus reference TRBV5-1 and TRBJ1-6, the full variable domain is KAGVTQTPRYLIKTRGQQVTLSCSPISGHRSVSWYQQTPGQGLQFLFEYFSETQRNKGNFPGRFSGRQFSNSRSEMNVSTLELGDSALYLCASSLAGTLRSPLHFGNGTRLTVT.